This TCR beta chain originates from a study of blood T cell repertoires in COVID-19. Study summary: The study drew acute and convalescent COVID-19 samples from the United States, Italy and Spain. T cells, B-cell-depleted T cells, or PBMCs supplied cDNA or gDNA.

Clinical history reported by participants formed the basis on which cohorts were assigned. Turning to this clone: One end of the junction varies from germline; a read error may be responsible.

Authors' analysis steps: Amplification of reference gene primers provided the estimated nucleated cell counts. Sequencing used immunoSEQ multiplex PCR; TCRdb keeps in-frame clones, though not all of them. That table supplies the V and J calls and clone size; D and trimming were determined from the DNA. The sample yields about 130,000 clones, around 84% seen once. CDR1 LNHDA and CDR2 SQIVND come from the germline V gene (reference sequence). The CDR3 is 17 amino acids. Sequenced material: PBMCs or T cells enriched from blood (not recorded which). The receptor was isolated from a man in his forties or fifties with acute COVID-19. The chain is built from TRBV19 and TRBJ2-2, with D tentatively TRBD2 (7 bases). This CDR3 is CARSIGGGFLNTGELFF. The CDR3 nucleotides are TGTGCCCGTAGTATAGGGGGGGGGTTCTTGAACACCGGGGAGCTGTTTTTT.